This T cell receptor (beta chain) was identified in a study of response to subunit inactivated influenza vaccine. This CDR3 is 16 amino acids long. From germline, CDR1 is SGDLS and CDR2 YYNGEE. TCRdb ran MiXCR on the RT-PCR reads and lists one entry per CDR3 protein. Among 500,000 or so distinct CDR3 sequences, 10% to 11% were seen once, and the ten largest hold approximately 12%. This clonotype has ten or more counts. Antigen unknown. The junction and the germline gene differ at one end; a read error may be behind it. Overall study findings and caveats: After each seasonal influenza vaccination, few new T cells are recruited, the authors suggested.

This sequence joins TRBV9 and TRBJ2-7; 13 bases line up with TRBD2. The sample in question was PBMCs from blood, obtained roughly 47 days after vaccination. The source is a man between 50 and 59 years old who received an inactivated influenza vaccine. The CDR3 here is CASSTMTGLAGVGMSF. The CDR3 DNA reads TGTGCCAGCAGCACAATGACCGGACTAGCGGGAGTGGGCATGAGCTTC.